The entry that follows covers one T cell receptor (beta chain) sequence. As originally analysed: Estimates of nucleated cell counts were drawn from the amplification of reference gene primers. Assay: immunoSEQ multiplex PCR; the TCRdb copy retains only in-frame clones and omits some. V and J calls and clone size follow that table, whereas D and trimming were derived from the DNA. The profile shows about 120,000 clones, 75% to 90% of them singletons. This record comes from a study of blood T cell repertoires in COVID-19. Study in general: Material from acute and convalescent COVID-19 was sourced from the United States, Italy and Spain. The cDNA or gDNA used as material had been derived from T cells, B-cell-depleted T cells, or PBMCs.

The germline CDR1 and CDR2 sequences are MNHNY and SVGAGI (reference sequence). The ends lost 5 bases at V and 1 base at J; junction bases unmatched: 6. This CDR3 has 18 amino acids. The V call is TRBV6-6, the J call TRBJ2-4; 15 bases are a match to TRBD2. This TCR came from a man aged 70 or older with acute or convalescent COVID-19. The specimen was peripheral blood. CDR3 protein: CASSRPGTSGGAKNIQYF. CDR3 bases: TGTGCCAGCAGTCGTCCCGGGACTAGCGGGGGGGCCAAAAACATTCAGTACTTC.